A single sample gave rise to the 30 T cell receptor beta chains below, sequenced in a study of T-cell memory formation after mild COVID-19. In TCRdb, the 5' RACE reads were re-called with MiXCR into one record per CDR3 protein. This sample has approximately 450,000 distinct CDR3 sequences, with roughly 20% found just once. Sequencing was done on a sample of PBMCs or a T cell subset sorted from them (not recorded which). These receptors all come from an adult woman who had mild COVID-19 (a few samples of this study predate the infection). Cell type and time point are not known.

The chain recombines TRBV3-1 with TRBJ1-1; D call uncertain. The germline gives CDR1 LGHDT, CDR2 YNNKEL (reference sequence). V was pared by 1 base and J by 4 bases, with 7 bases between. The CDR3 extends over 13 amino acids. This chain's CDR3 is CASSQVRATEAFF. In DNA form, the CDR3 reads TGTGCCAGCAGCCAAGTTCGGGCCACTGAAGCTTTCTTT.

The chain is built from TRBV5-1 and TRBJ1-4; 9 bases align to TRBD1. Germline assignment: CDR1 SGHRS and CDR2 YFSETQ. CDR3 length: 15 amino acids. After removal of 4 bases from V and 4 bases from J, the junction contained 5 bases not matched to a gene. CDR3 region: CASSPGQGINEKLFF. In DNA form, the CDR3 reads TGCGCCAGCAGCCCGGGACAGGGTATTAATGAAAAACTGTTTTTT.

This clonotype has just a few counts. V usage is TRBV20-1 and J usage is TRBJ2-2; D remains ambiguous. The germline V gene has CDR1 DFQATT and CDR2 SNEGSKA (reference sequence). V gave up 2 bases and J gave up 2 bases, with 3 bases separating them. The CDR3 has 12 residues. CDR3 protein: CSARTNTGELFF. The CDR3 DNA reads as TGCAGTGCTAGAACCAACACCGGGGAGCTGTTTTTT.

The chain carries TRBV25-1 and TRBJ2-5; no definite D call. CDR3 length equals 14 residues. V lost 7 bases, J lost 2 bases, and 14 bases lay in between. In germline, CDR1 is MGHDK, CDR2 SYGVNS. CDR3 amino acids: CASTPAVGQETQYF. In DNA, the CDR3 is TGTGCCAGCACCCCCGCAGTGGGACAAGAGACCCAGTACTTC.

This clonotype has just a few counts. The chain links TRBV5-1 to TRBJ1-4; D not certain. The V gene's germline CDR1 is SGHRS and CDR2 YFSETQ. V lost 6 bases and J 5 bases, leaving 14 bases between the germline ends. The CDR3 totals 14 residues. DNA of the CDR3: TGCGCCAGCACCGCCCGAGCCAGGAATGAAAAACTGTTTTTT. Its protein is CASTARARNEKLFF. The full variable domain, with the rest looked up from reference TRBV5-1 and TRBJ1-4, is KAGVTQTPRYLIKTRGQQVTLSCSPISGHRSVSWYQQTPGQGLQFLFEYFSETQRNKGNFPGRFSGRQFSNSRSEMNVSTLELGDSALYLCASTARARNEKLFFGSGTQLSVL.

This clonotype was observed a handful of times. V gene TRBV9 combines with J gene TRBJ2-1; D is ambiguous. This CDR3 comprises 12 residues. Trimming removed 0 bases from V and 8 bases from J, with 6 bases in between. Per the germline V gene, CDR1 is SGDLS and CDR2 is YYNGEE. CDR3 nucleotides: TGTGCCAGCAGCGTAGCTACCGATGAGCAGTTCTTC. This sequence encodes CASSVATDEQFF.

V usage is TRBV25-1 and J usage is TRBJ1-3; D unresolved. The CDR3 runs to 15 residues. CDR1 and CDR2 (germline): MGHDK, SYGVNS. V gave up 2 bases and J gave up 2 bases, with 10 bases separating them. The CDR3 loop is CASSESLITGNTIYF. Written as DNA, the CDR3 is TGTGCCAGCAGTGAAAGTCTTATCACTGGAAACACCATATATTTT. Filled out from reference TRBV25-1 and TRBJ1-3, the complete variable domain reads EADIYQTPRYLVIGTGKKITLECSQTMGHDKMYWYQQDPGMELHLIHYSYGVNSTEKGDLSSESTVSRIRTEHFPLTLESARPSHTSQYLCASSESLITGNTIYFGEGSWLTVV.

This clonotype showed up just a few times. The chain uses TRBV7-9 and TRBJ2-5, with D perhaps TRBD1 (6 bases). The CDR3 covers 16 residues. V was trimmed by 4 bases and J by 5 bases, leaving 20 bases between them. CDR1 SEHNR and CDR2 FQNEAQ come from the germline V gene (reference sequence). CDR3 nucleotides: TGTGCCAGCAGCTCAGTACCAGACAGGCGAGGGGAGACCCAGTACTTC. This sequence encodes CASSSVPDRRGETQYF.

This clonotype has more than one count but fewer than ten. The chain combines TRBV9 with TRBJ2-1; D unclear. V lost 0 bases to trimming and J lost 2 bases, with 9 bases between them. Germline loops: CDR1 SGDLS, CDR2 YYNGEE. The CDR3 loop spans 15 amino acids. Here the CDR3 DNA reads TGTGCCAGCAGCGTAGAAGCCTTCCCCTACAATGAGCAGTTCTTC. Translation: CASSVEAFPYNEQFF.

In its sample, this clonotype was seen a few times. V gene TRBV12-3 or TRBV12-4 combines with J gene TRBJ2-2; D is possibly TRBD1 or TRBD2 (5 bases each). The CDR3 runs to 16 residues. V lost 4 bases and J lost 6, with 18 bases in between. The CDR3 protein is CASSSRGTGPAGELFF. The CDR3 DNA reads TGTGCCAGCAGTTCCCGGGGTACAGGTCCCGCCGGGGAGCTGTTTTTT.

In DNA form, the CDR3 reads TGTGCCAGCAGCCAAGGAAGACAGGGGAAGATGAACACTGAAGCTTTCTTT. Protein product: CASSQGRQGKMNTEAFF. The gene calls are TRBV3-1 and TRBJ1-1; TRBD1 agrees at 8 bases. CDR1 and CDR2 (germline): LGHDT, YNNKEL (reference sequence). The CDR3 has 17 amino acids. The junction had 7 bases not matched to a gene; V was cut back by 1 base and J by 0 bases.

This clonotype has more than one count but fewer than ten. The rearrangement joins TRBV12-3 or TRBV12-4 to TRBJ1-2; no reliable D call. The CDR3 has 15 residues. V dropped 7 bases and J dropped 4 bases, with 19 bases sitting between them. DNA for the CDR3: TGTGCCAGCAATAGAATGGAGGCCAGCAGCTATGGCTACACCTTC. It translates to CASNRMEASSYGYTF.

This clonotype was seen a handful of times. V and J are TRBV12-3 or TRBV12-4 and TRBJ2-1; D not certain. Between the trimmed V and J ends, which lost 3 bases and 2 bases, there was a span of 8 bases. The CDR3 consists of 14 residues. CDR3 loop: CASSFPQTYNEQFF. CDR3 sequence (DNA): TGTGCCAGCAGTTTCCCACAGACCTACAATGAGCAGTTCTTC.

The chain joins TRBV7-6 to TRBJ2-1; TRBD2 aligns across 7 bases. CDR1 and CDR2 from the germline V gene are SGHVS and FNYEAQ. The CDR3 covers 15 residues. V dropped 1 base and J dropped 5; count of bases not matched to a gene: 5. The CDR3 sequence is CASSLGLAANNEQFF. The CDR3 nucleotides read TGTGCCAGCAGCTTAGGGCTAGCGGCTAACAATGAGCAGTTCTTC.

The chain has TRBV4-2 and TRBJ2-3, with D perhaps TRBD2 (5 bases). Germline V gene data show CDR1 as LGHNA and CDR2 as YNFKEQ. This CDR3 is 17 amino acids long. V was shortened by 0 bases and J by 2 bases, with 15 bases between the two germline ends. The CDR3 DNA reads TGTGCCAGCAGCCAAGAGAGTCCTACTAGGCCCACAGATACGCAGTATTTT. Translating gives CASSQESPTRPTDTQYF.

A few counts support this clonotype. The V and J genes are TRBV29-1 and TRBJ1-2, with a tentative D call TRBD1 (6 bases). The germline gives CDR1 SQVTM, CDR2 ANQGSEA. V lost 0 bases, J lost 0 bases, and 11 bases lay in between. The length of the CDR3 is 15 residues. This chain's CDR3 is CSVEEGTPTNYGYTF. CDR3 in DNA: TGCAGCGTTGAAGAGGGGACACCGACTAACTATGGCTACACCTTC.

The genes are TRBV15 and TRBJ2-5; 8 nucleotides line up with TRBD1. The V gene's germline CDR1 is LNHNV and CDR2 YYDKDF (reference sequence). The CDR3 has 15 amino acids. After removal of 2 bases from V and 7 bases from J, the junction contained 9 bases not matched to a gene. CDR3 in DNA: TGTGCCACCAGCAGAAGTGACAGGGGAGAGCGGACCCAGTACTTC. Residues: CATSRSDRGERTQYF.

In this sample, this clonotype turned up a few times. CDR3 region: CASSSSPGQNYGYTF. DNA for the CDR3: TGTGCCAGCAGTTCCTCCCCGGGACAAAACTATGGCTACACCTTC. The chain combines TRBV27 with TRBJ1-2, with a possible D match to TRBD1 (6 bases). V was trimmed by 4 bases and J by 2 bases, leaving 14 bases between them. The germline V gene has CDR1 MNHEY and CDR2 SMNVEV (reference sequence). This CDR3 spans 15 amino acids.

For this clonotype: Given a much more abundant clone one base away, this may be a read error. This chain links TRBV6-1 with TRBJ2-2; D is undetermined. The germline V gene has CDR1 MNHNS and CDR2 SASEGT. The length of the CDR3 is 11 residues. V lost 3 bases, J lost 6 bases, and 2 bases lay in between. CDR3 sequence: CASSDPGELFF. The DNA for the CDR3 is TGTGCCAGCAGTGATCCCGGGGAGCTGTTTTTT.

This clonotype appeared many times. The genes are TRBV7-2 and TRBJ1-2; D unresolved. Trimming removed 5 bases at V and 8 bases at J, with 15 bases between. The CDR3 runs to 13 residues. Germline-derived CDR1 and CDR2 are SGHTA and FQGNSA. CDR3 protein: CASSPGRVGGYTF. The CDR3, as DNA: TGTGCCAGCAGCCCTGGGAGGGTGGGCGGCTACACCTTC.

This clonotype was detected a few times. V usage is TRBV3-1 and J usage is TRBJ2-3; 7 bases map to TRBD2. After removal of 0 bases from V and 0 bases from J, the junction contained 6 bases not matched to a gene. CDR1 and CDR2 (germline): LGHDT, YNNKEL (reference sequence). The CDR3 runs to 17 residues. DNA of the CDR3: TGTGCCAGCAGCCAAGATCTTCCGGGGGGAAGCACAGATACGCAGTATTTT. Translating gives CASSQDLPGGSTDTQYF.

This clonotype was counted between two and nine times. In nucleotides, the CDR3 is TGTGCCTGGAGTGTGAAATACAGGGAGGGAGAGACCCAGTACTTC. This sequence encodes CAWSVKYREGETQYF. The chain is built from TRBV30 and TRBJ2-5, with a weak D call TRBD2 (7 bases). The CDR3 has 15 amino acids. CDR1 is GTSNPN and CDR2 is SVGIG in the germline V gene (reference sequence). V lost 0 bases and J 4 bases, leaving 15 bases between the germline ends.

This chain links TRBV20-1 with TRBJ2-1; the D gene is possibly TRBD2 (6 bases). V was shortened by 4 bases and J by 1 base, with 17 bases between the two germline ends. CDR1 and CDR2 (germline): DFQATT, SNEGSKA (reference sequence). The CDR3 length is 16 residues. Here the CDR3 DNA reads TGCAGTGCTATCCTTAGCGGCAGCCCTTCCTACAATGAGCAGTTCTTC. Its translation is CSAILSGSPSYNEQFF.

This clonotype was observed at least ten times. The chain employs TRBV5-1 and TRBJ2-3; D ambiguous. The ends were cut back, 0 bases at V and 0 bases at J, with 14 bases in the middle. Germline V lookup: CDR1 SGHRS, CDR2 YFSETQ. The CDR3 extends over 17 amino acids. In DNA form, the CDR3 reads TGCGCCAGCAGCTTGGCTTCGGGTCTGACTAGCACAGATACGCAGTATTTT. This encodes CASSLASGLTSTDTQYF.

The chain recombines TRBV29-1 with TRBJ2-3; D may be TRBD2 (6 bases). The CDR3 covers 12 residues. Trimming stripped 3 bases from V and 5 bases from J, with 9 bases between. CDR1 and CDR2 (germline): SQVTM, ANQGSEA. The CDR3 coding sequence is TGCAGCGTTGATCACGGGGGAGATACGCAGTATTTT. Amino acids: CSVDHGGDTQYF.

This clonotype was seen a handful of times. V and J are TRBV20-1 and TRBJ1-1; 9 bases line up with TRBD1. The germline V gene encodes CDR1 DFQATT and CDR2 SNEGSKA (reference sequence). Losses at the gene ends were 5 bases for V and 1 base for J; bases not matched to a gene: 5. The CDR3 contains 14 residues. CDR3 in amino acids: CSAGTGSWNTEAFF. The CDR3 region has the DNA TGCAGTGCTGGGACAGGGTCTTGGAACACTGAAGCTTTCTTT.

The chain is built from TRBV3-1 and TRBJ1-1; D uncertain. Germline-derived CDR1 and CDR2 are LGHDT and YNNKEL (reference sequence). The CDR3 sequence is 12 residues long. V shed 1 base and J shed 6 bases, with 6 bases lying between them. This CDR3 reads CASSQGPAEAFF. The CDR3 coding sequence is TGTGCCAGCAGCCAAGGACCCGCTGAAGCTTTCTTT.

CDR3: CSARKRQQQRRTDTQYF. The CDR3 DNA reads as TGCAGTGCTAGAAAGAGACAGCAACAGAGGAGAACAGATACGCAGTATTTT. The genes are TRBV20-1 and TRBJ2-3, with D tentatively TRBD1 (5 bases). With 2 bases removed from V and 3 bases from J, the gap between germline ends came to 21 bases. The CDR3 loop spans 17 amino acids. The germline V gene encodes CDR1 DFQATT and CDR2 SNEGSKA (reference sequence).

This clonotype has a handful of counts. CDR3: CASSLASASLATDTQYF. CDR3 sequence (DNA): TGCGCCAGCAGCTTGGCCAGCGCTAGCCTAGCCACAGATACGCAGTATTTT. The gene calls are TRBV5-1 and TRBJ2-3; weak D call: TRBD2 (5 bases). Germline loops: CDR1 SGHRS, CDR2 YFSETQ. V lost 0 bases and J lost 2, with 16 bases in between. CDR3 length: 17 residues.

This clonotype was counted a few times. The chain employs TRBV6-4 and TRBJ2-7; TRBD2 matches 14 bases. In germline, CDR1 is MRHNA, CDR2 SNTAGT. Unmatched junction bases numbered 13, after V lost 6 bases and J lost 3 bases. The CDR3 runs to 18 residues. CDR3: CASSPRLAGGKLRYEQYF. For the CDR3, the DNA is TGTGCCAGCAGCCCTCGACTAGCGGGAGGGAAATTACGCTACGAGCAGTACTTC.